This T cell receptor beta chain was identified in a study of OX40 agonist ivuxolimab in advanced cancers. Study-wide context: Dose-escalation patients were diagnosed with hepatocellular carcinoma, melanoma, renal cell cancer or head and neck cancer.

This CDR3 spans 15 amino acids. Germline CDR1 reads SGHAT; CDR2 reads FQNNGV. V lost 1 base to trimming and J lost 5 bases; unmatched junction nucleotides: 4. About this clone: Antigen: not known.

Using immunoSEQ multiplex PCR, the repertoire was profiled, and TCRdb retains in-frame clones only, with some absent. There are 80,000 or so clones in the sample; over 75% occur only once, and 0.25% to 0.4% lies in the top ten. Overall study findings and caveats: In the 0.1-3.0 mg/kg groups, partial responders showed among the lowest expansion.

The sample was CD4+ or CD8+ T cells sorted from blood, taken in a trial of the OX40 agonist ivuxolimab. The chain links TRBV11-2 to TRBJ2-5; 10 bases map to TRBD1. The TCR sequence derives from an adult with an advanced solid tumor such as melanoma, head and neck, liver or kidney cancer. The CDR3 region is CASSLVTGGVETQYF. The DNA for the CDR3 is TGTGCCAGCAGCTTAGTGACAGGGGGCGTGGAGACCCAGTACTTC.